Following are 8 T cell receptor beta chains from one sample sequenced in a study of identical twins. TCRdb independently ran MiXCR on the 5' RACE reads; one entry per CDR3 protein. In the table there are fewer than 250,000 distinct CDR3 sequences, around 9.6% of which are singletons. The sample comprised memory (CD45RO+) T cells sorted from blood. These TCRs come from a woman under 30 in good health.

At least ten counts were recorded for this clonotype. The V call is TRBV20-1, the J call TRBJ2-4; the match to TRBD2 covers 10 bases. This CDR3 has 14 amino acids. The ends lost 5 bases at V and 7 bases at J; junction bases unmatched: 8. Per germline, CDR1 DFQATT and CDR2 SNEGSKA (reference sequence). CDR3 sequence reads: CSALSGGAGNIQYF. Here the CDR3 DNA reads TGCAGTGCTCTGAGCGGGGGGGCAGGGAACATTCAGTACTTC.

The sample holds a few counts of this clonotype. The chain combines TRBV5-6 with TRBJ2-6, with no clear D. Germline CDR1 reads SGHDT; CDR2 reads YYEEEE. The V end was cut by 4 bases, the J end by 0 bases, with 8 bases between. This CDR3 has 15 residues. The CDR3 sequence is CASSPWGSGANVLTF. Written as DNA, the CDR3 is TGTGCCAGCAGCCCCTGGGGCTCTGGGGCCAACGTCCTGACTTTC.

In this sample, this clonotype turned up a few times. The chain is built from TRBV29-1 and TRBJ2-2; 9 positions match TRBD1. The length of the CDR3 is 15 residues. Germline CDR1 reads SQVTM; CDR2 reads ANQGSEA. The junction had 11 bases not matched to a gene; V was cut back by 7 bases and J by 5 bases. CDR3 in DNA: TGCAGCGGCGTCACAGGGGGCGGTAGGACCGGGGAGCTGTTTTTT. It encodes CSGVTGGGRTGELFF.

This clonotype came up a few times. This sequence joins TRBV20-1 and TRBJ2-7; the D is unclear. The CDR3 runs to 14 residues. The germline gives CDR1 DFQATT, CDR2 SNEGSKA (reference sequence). Between the trimmed V and J ends, which lost 5 bases and 3 bases, there was a span of 17 bases. CDR3 residues: CSAEARTDDYEQYF. The CDR3, as DNA: TGCAGTGCTGAGGCGCGGACGGATGACTACGAGCAGTACTTC.

The J gene is TRBJ2-7, the V gene TRBV6-5; D call uncertain. V lost 4 bases and J lost 1, with 11 bases in between. The CDR3 has 14 amino acids. Germline CDR1 reads MNHEY; CDR2 reads SVGAGI. This chain's CDR3 is CASSFRTDSYEQYF. For the CDR3, the DNA is TGTGCCAGCAGTTTCCGGACCGATTCCTACGAGCAGTACTTC.

This clonotype showed up just a few times. V and J are TRBV25-1 and TRBJ2-3; D perhaps matches TRBD1 (6 bases). This CDR3 contains 15 residues. CDR1 MGHDK and CDR2 SYGVNS come from the germline V gene. The V gene lost 0 bases and the J gene lost 5 bases, with 12 bases spanning the gap. CDR3 sequence reads: CASSEYRGFEDTQYF. CDR3 sequence (DNA): TGTGCCAGCAGTGAATATAGGGGGTTCGAAGATACGCAGTATTTT.

This clonotype has at least ten counts. The chain links TRBV27 to TRBJ1-6; 10 positions match TRBD1. V dropped 4 bases and J dropped 7; count of bases not matched to a gene: 1. This CDR3 has 14 residues. The V gene's germline CDR1 is MNHEY and CDR2 SMNVEV (reference sequence). The CDR3 DNA sequence: TGTGCCAGCAGTTGGGACAGGGGAAATTCACCCCTCCACTTT. Translated: CASSWDRGNSPLHF.

The chain combines TRBV6-1 with TRBJ1-5; D is unclear. The germline V gene has CDR1 MNHNS and CDR2 SASEGT. The CDR3 has 14 residues. Trimming removed 6 bases at V and 0 bases at J, with 9 bases between. The CDR3 DNA is TGTGCCAGCAGCTCTGTAAATAGCAATCAGCCCCAGCATTTT. As protein: CASSSVNSNQPQHF.